One T cell receptor (beta chain) is described in this entry. The target antigen is unknown. This sample is drawn from a study of T cell responses to AZD1222 COVID-19 vaccine. Study observations and caveats: Just five to seven AZD1222 recipients tested seropositive at baseline. Regions left unmutated in variants are reportedly the target of nearly half of spike-specific TCRs.

Profiling relied on immunoSEQ multiplex PCR, and the TCRdb table lists in-frame clones only, not all of them. Of 85,000 to 130,000 clones listed, around 90% are singletons. J gave up 10 bases and V 3 bases, and 12 bases lay outside the gene matches. Germline loops: CDR1 SGHRS, CDR2 YFSETQ. The CDR3 has 14 amino acids. This TCR came from an adult in good health. The chain combines TRBV5-1 with TRBJ2-5; 7 bases are shared with TRBD2. The sequences come from peripheral blood, collected on day 0 of AZD1222 vaccination. CDR3 loop: CASSSTERGGHQYF. For the CDR3, the DNA is TGCGCCAGCAGCTCGACCGAGAGGGGAGGGCACCAGTACTTC.